The 30 T cell receptor beta chains in this list originate from one sample, sequenced in a study of CD8+ T cells in alopecia areata (dated by TCRdb to 2016 to 2018). The sample's time point, from its label and the paper: around 28 days on oral tofacitinib. What the treatment or condition label conveys for this sample: oral pan-JAK inhibitor, 5-10 mg twice daily. Library generation was performed with the immunoSEQ multiplex PCR assay. RNA was extracted from all samples and reverse transcribed into cDNA, which served as template for TCR sequencing. TCRdb obtained this table from immuneACCESS and retained in-frame rearrangements with V and J assigned. These tables miss some clones; where compared with another copy, unresolved V genes account for less than half of the shortfall, and the remainder is unexplained. Here the sample has about 120,000 clones; roughly 63% occur a single time. The top ten clonotypes cover 25% to 30% of the sample.

The source was CD8+ T cells sorted from blood, collected at week 4, from a patient treated with tofacitinib. These receptors were obtained from a human donor with alopecia areata.

This clone was seen a few times. The V call is TRBV29-1, the J call TRBJ1-2; 7 bases align to TRBD1. Per the germline V gene, CDR1 is SQVTM and CDR2 is ANQGSEA. The CDR3 is made up of 13 amino acids. Trimming took 3 bases from V and 6 from J; bases not matched to a gene: 7. The CDR3 DNA sequence: TGCAGCGTTGATGTAGGGGGCGAGGATGGCTACACCTTC. Amino acid sequence: CSVDVGGEDGYTF.

This clone was counted once. The gene calls are TRBV10-3 and TRBJ1-5, with 8 bases lining up with TRBD1. Per germline, CDR1 ENHRY and CDR2 SYGVKD. V was pared by 4 bases and J by 8 bases, with 1 base of the junction left unmatched. The CDR3 is 12 residues long. The CDR3 spells CAISVDREPQHF. CDR3 sequence (DNA): TGTGCCATCAGTGTGGACAGGGAGCCCCAGCATTTT.

This clone was seen only a few times. V gene TRBV30 combines with J gene TRBJ2-3; D gene ambiguous. The germline V gene encodes CDR1 GTSNPN and CDR2 SVGIG (reference sequence). CDR3 length equals 12 residues. The V end was cut by 5 bases, the J end by 3 bases, with 9 bases between. The CDR3 sequence: CAWDVRTDTQYF. As DNA, the CDR3 is TGTGCCTGGGACGTCAGAACAGATACGCAGTATTTT.

V usage is TRBV15 and J usage is TRBJ2-5, with 8 bases matching TRBD1. With 5 bases clipped from V and 1 base from J, the junction kept 3 bases outside the gene matches. There are 14 residues in the CDR3. In germline, CDR1 is LNHNV, CDR2 YYDKDF (reference sequence). CDR3 DNA: TGTGCCACCAGCTCTGACAGGGGCCAAGAGACCCAGTACTTC. It encodes CATSSDRGQETQYF. Full variable domain (outside the CDR3, taken from reference TRBV15 and TRBJ2-5): DAMVIQNPRYQVTQFGKPVTLSCSQTLNHNVMYWYQQKSSQAPKLLFHYYDKDFNNEADTPDNFQSRRPNTSFCFLDIRSPGLGDTAMYLCATSSDRGQETQYFGPGTRLLVL.

CDR3 nucleotides: TGTGCCAGCAGCTTGGGGATCCGGGAAGATGGCTACACCTTC. This sequence encodes CASSLGIREDGYTF. This sequence joins TRBV7-9 and TRBJ1-2; D is ambiguous. The germline V and J ends were trimmed by 3 bases and 6 bases, with 14 bases remaining between them. Germline assignment: CDR1 SEHNR and CDR2 FQNEAQ (reference sequence). The CDR3 extends over 14 amino acids.

The CDR3 sequence: CAWSSMTGRDTEAFF. CDR3 bases: TGTGCCTGGAGTTCAATGACAGGGCGGGACACTGAAGCTTTCTTT. The chain joins TRBV30 to TRBJ1-1; 7 bases match TRBD1. Germline-derived CDR1 and CDR2 are GTSNPN and SVGIG (reference sequence). The V segment lost 2 bases and the J segment 3 bases; nucleotides outside the gene matches: 9. The CDR3 has 15 residues. Complete variable domain (other parts from reference TRBV30 and TRBJ1-1): SQTIHQWPATLVQPVGSPLSLECTVEGTSNPNLYWYRQAAGRGLQLLFYSVGIGQISSEVPQNLSASRPQDRQFILSSKKLLLSDSGFYLCAWSSMTGRDTEAFFGQGTRLTVV.

This clone showed up just once. This chain uses TRBV27 with TRBJ2-7; possibly TRBD1 for D (7 bases). V was clipped by 5 bases and J by 5 bases, with 19 bases between them. Germline values: CDR1 MNHEY, CDR2 SMNVEV (reference sequence). The CDR3 extends over 15 amino acids. CDR3 protein: CASSTGDSWRDEQYF. The CDR3 region has the DNA TGTGCCAGCAGTACAGGGGATAGTTGGAGGGACGAGCAGTACTTC.

The V call is TRBV7-9, the J call TRBJ1-1, with D perhaps matching TRBD1 (6 bases). Trimming cost V 3 bases and J 4 bases, with 12 bases left between them. Germline assignment: CDR1 SEHNR and CDR2 FQNEAQ (reference sequence). This CDR3 is 14 amino acids long. CDR3 nucleotides: TGTGCCAGCAGCTTTCAGGGGATCGGCACTGAAGCTTTCTTT. This encodes CASSFQGIGTEAFF.

V usage is TRBV29-1 and J usage is TRBJ1-2; TRBD1 agrees at 7 bases. The CDR3 has 12 residues. Unmatched junction bases numbered 4, after V lost 4 bases and J lost 5 bases. Germline CDR1 reads SQVTM; CDR2 reads ANQGSEA. This chain's CDR3 is CSVADREYGYTF. The CDR3 region has the DNA TGCAGCGTTGCCGACAGGGAATATGGCTACACCTTC.

This rearrangement joins TRBV29-1 to TRBJ1-4; D is unclear. CDR3 length: 13 amino acids. Germline V lookup: CDR1 SQVTM, CDR2 ANQGSEA. The V end lost 3 bases, the J end lost 7 bases, and 12 bases lay between the germline ends. Here the CDR3 DNA reads TGCAGCGTTGACGAGGGTCGCGCTGAAAAACTGTTTTTT. Translated, it gives CSVDEGRAEKLFF.

The V gene is TRBV7-2, the J gene TRBJ2-1; D gene ambiguous. The CDR3 length is 14 residues. Germline lookup yields CDR1 SGHTA and CDR2 FQGNSA. Deletions cut 0 bases from V and 8 bases from J, with 11 bases between. The CDR3 nucleotides are TGTGCCAGCAGCTTAGCTAGAGTGGGGTATGAGCAGTTCTTC. Residues: CASSLARVGYEQFF. The whole variable domain, remainder taken from reference TRBV7-2 and TRBJ2-1, is GAGVSQSPSNKVTEKGKDVELRCDPISGHTALYWYRQSLGQGLEFLIYFQGNSAPDKSGLPSDRFSAERTGGSVSTLTIQRTQQEDSAVYLCASSLARVGYEQFFGPGTRLTVL.

The chain uses TRBV25-1 and TRBJ2-1, with no clear D. The V end lost 2 bases, the J end lost 10 bases, and 9 bases lay between the germline ends. CDR1 is MGHDK and CDR2 is SYGVNS in the germline V gene. The CDR3 is made up of 12 amino acids. This CDR3 reads CASSEPGREQFF. The CDR3 nucleotides read TGTGCCAGCAGTGAACCCGGACGGGAGCAGTTCTTC.

Judged by abundance, this clone is medium-sized. CDR3 sequence: CASSYNGGWDNSPLHF. Here the CDR3 DNA reads TGTGCCAGCAGCTATAACGGGGGATGGGATAATTCACCCCTCCACTTT. This chain links TRBV7-9 with TRBJ1-6, with a possible D match to TRBD1 (5 bases). The CDR3 loop spans 16 amino acids. Germline CDR1 SEHNR, CDR2 FQNEAQ (reference sequence). Trimming removed 4 bases from V and 5 bases from J, with 15 bases in between.

The chain has TRBV30 and TRBJ2-7, with D possibly being TRBD2 (6 bases). The V gene's germline CDR1 is GTSNPN and CDR2 SVGIG (reference sequence). V was trimmed by 5 bases and J by 7 bases, leaving 12 bases between them. The CDR3 contains 11 residues. The CDR3 DNA follows: TGTGCCTGGGACACGGGGGAAGAGCAGTACTTC. It translates to CAWDTGEEQYF.

The chain carries TRBV30 and TRBJ2-5; TRBD1 is a possible D gene (6 bases). Between the trimmed V and J ends, which lost 3 bases and 0 bases, there was a span of 8 bases. Per the germline V gene, CDR1 is GTSNPN and CDR2 is SVGIG (reference sequence). This CDR3 is 13 amino acids long. CDR3: CAWRDSYQETQYF. The CDR3 bases are TGTGCCTGGAGGGACAGTTACCAAGAGACCCAGTACTTC.

The CDR3 sequence: CASSRTDGGDGELFF. CDR3 sequence (DNA): TGTGCCAGCAGCCGGACGGACGGGGGTGACGGGGAGCTGTTTTTT. V gene TRBV7-9 combines with J gene TRBJ2-2; a weak D match, TRBD2 (6 bases). Germline assignment: CDR1 SEHNR and CDR2 FQNEAQ (reference sequence). V lost 5 bases, J lost 7 bases, and 17 bases lay in between. CDR3 length equals 15 residues.

This clone has only a few counts. The rearrangement uses TRBV4-1 and TRBJ1-2; TRBD1 agrees at 7 bases. Unmatched junction bases numbered 9, after V lost 2 bases and J lost 6 bases. CDR1 is MGHRA and CDR2 is YSYEKL in the germline V gene. This CDR3 region has 15 residues. The CDR3 region has the DNA TGCGCCAGCAGCCAACTAGTGACAGGGATCGATGGCTACACCTTC. Protein sequence: CASSQLVTGIDGYTF.

This rearrangement joins TRBV30 to TRBJ1-4; D is possibly TRBD1 (5 bases). Germline assignment: CDR1 GTSNPN and CDR2 SVGIG (reference sequence). The V gene lost 3 bases and the J gene lost 5 bases, with 10 bases spanning the gap. The CDR3 runs 13 residues. The CDR3 sequence: CAWSLDTNEKLFF. The CDR3 DNA reads as TGTGCCTGGAGCTTGGACACCAATGAAAAACTGTTTTTT.

J is TRBJ2-7 and V is TRBV5-1; D is undetermined. CDR1 and CDR2 from the germline V gene are SGHRS and YFSETQ. The CDR3 sequence is 15 residues long. The V end was cut by 3 bases, the J end by 5 bases, with 18 bases between. CDR3 DNA: TGCGCCAGCAGCTGGACCGTTGTGTTCATGGACGAGCAGTACTTC. Amino acid sequence: CASSWTVVFMDEQYF.

This rearrangement joins TRBV4-1 to TRBJ2-1; D unclear. Germline V CDR1 and CDR2: MGHRA, YSYEKL. The V end was cut by 0 bases, the J end by 5 bases, with 5 bases between. The CDR3 spans 13 residues. The CDR3: CASSQDLHNEQFF. CDR3 sequence (DNA): TGCGCCAGCAGCCAAGATCTGCACAATGAGCAGTTCTTC.

This clone has more than one count but fewer than ten. V is TRBV30 and J is TRBJ1-2; D possibly corresponds to TRBD1 (6 bases). Germline V gene data show CDR1 as GTSNPN and CDR2 as SVGIG (reference sequence). This CDR3 is built from 12 residues. The V gene lost 8 bases and the J gene lost 4 bases, with 14 bases spanning the gap. CDR3: CARGLDSYGYTF. The CDR3 DNA reads as TGTGCCCGGGGCCTGGACAGCTATGGCTACACCTTC.

This rearrangement joins TRBV29-1 to TRBJ2-7; D gene ambiguous. Per the germline V gene, CDR1 is SQVTM and CDR2 is ANQGSEA. This CDR3 has 15 residues. Trimming took 4 bases from V and 0 from J, leaving 16 bases between them. CDR3 DNA sequence: TGCAGCGTTGTAGCTCGTGGGGAACTCTCCTACGAGCAGTACTTC. It encodes CSVVARGELSYEQYF.

The J gene is TRBJ2-1, the V gene TRBV30; 8 bases line up with TRBD2. The V segment lost 0 bases and the J segment 2 bases; nucleotides outside the gene matches: 6. Germline CDR1 GTSNPN, CDR2 SVGIG (reference sequence). The CDR3 is made up of 16 amino acids. CDR3 sequence (DNA): TGTGCCTGGAGTGTAGGGGCGGGGGGTCCCTACAATGAGCAGTTCTTC. This encodes CAWSVGAGGPYNEQFF. Together with reference TRBV30 and TRBJ2-1, the CDR3 gives the full variable domain: SQTIHQWPATLVQPVGSPLSLECTVEGTSNPNLYWYRQAAGRGLQLLFYSVGIGQISSEVPQNLSASRPQDRQFILSSKKLLLSDSGFYLCAWSVGAGGPYNEQFFGPGTRLTVL.

The chain combines TRBV29-1 with TRBJ2-3; possibly TRBD1 for D (5 bases). The CDR3 is 15 amino acids. Germline lookup yields CDR1 SQVTM and CDR2 ANQGSEA. The V gene lost 4 bases and the J gene lost 0 bases, with 14 bases spanning the gap. As DNA, the CDR3 is TGCAGCGTTGTCCCCAGGGCGCTTAGCACAGATACGCAGTATTTT. The encoded protein is CSVVPRALSTDTQYF.

In DNA, the CDR3 is TGTGCCAGCAGCCCCCCTGGGGGGGCACAAGAGACCCAGTACTTC. This gives the protein CASSPPGGAQETQYF. The rearrangement joins TRBV7-9 to TRBJ2-5; perhaps TRBD2 as D (7 bases). Germline loops: CDR1 SEHNR, CDR2 FQNEAQ (reference sequence). This CDR3 region has 15 residues. V lost 5 bases to trimming and J lost 2 bases, with 15 bases between them.

This chain joins TRBV30 and TRBJ2-2, with D possibly matching TRBD1 (5 bases). CDR1 and CDR2 from the germline V gene are GTSNPN and SVGIG (reference sequence). With 3 bases removed from V and 5 bases from J, the gap between germline ends came to 10 bases. This CDR3 spans 13 amino acids. CDR3 DNA: TGTGCCTGGAGCTCAGGGTTTACCGGGGAGCTGTTTTTT. Translated: CAWSSGFTGELFF.

This clone showed up just a few times. The DNA of the CDR3 is TGCGCCAGCAGCCCCACAGGGAACACTGAAGCTTTCTTT. Its translation is CASSPTGNTEAFF. The chain links TRBV4-3 to TRBJ1-1, with D possibly TRBD1 on 5 matching bases. The CDR3 length is 13 residues. Between the trimmed V and J ends, which lost 4 bases and 1 base, there was a span of 7 bases. CDR1 LGHNA and CDR2 YSLEER come from the germline V gene.

The CDR3 region is CATSIGPDTQYF. CDR3 coding DNA: TGTGCCACCAGCATTGGTCCGGATACGCAGTATTTT. This sequence joins TRBV15 and TRBJ2-3, with D uncertain. CDR3 length equals 12 residues. V lost 4 bases to trimming and J lost 6 bases, with 8 bases between them. Germline assignment: CDR1 LNHNV and CDR2 YYDKDF (reference sequence).

In this sample, this clone turned up once. CDR3 DNA sequence: TGCGCCAGCAGCCCGGAGTCGGGATGGACTGAAGCTTTCTTT. It translates to CASSPESGWTEAFF. The V call is TRBV5-1, the J call TRBJ1-1; unclear D gene. The CDR3 runs 14 residues. V was pared by 4 bases and J by 5 bases, with 15 bases between. Germline CDR1 and CDR2: SGHRS and YFSETQ.

Only a few counts were recorded for this clone. The rearrangement uses TRBV29-1 and TRBJ1-3, with D unresolved. The CDR3 length is 13 residues. Trimming removed 4 bases from V and 0 bases from J, with 7 bases in between. From germline, CDR1 is SQVTM and CDR2 ANQGSEA. Here the CDR3 DNA reads TGCAGCGTTGTGTCGATCTCTGGAAACACCATATATTTT. Encoded protein: CSVVSISGNTIYF.